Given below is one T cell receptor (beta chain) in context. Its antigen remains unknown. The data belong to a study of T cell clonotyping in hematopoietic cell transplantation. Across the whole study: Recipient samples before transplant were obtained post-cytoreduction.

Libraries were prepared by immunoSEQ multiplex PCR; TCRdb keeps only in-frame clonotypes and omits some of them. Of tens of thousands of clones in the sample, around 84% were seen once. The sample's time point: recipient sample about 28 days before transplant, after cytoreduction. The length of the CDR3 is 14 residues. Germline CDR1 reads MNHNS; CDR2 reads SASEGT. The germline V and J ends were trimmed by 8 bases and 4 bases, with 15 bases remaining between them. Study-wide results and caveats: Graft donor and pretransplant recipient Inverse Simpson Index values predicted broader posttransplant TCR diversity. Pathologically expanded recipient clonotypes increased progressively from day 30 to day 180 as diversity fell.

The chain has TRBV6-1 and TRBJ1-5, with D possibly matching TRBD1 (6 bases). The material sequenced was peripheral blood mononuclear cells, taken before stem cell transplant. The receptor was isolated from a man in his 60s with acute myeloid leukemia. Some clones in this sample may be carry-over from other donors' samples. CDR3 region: CASLTGIFNQPQHF. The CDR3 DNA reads TGTGCCAGCCTTACAGGGATTTTTAATCAGCCCCAGCATTTT.